This TCR beta chain was recorded in a study of shared clonotypes between healthy human individuals. V dropped 5 bases and J dropped 1 base, with 14 bases sitting between them. This CDR3 region has 15 residues. Per the germline V gene, CDR1 is SEHNR and CDR2 is FQNEAQ (reference sequence). Data came from immunoSEQ multiplex PCR; TCRdb stores just in-frame clones and leaves some out. The table records about 690,000 clones, about nine tenths of them present only once. Each of the donors was a healthy adult who was HIV-negative and had not had a recent acute infection or vaccination. Sequencing was carried out using memory CD8+ T cells from PBMCs. Subset in this sample: CD45RO+ cells pooled with CCR7-negative TemRA cells. The clonotype comes from a man younger than 30 in good health. Some clones in this sample may be carry-over from other donors' samples. The chain is built from TRBV7-9 and TRBJ1-1, with D possibly TRBD1 on 5 matching bases. For the CDR3, the DNA is TGTGCCAGCAGCCCCAGGGAGGGGCCGAACACTGAAGCTTTCTTT. Protein product: CASSPREGPNTEAFF.